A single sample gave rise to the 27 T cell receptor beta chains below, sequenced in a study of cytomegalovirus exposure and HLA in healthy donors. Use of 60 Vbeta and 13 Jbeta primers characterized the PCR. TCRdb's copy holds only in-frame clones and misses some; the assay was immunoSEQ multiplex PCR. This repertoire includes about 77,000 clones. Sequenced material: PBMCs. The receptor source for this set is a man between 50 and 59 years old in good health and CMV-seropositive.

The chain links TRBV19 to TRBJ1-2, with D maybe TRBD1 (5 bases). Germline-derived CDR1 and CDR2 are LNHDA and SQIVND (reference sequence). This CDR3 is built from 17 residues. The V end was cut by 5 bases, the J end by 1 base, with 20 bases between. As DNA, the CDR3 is TGTGCCAGTAGTGGGCGGGGGACCGCGTCATTTAACTATGGCTACACCTTC. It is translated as CASSGRGTASFNYGYTF.

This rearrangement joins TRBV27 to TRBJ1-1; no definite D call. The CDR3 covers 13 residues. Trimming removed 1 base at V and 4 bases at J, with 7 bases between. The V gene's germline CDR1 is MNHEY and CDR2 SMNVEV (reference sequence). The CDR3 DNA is TGTGCCAGCAGTTTATTGGGGAGCACTGAAGCTTTCTTT. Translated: CASSLLGSTEAFF.

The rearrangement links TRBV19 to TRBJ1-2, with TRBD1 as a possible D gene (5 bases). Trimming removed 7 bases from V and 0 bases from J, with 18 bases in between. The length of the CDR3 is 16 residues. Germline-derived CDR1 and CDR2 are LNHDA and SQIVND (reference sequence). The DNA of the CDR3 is TGTGCCAGTACCGCGGGGGTGGGTGCTTCTAACTATGGCTACACCTTC. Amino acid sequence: CASTAGVGASNYGYTF.

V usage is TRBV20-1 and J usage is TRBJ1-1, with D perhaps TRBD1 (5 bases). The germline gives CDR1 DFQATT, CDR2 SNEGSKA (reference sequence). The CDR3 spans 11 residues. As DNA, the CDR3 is TGCAGGGGGGGGAGGAACACTGAAGCTTTCTTT. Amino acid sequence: CRGGRNTEAFF.

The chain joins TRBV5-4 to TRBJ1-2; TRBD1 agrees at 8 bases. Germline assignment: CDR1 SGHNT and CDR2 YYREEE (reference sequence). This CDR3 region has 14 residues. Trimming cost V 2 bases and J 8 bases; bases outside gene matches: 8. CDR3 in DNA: TGTGCCAGCAGCTTCCGGCAGGGGGCCGGAGGCTACACCTTC. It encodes CASSFRQGAGGYTF.

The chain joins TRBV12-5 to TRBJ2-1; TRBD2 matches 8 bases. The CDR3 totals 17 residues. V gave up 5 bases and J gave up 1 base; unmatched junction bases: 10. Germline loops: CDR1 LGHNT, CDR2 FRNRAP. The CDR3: CASGPREREYSYNEQFF. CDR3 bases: TGTGCTAGTGGTCCCCGCGAGCGGGAGTATTCCTACAATGAGCAGTTCTTC.

The CDR3 nucleotides are TGCGCCAGCAGCTTGACTGACACCGGGGAGCTGTTTTTT. Protein product: CASSLTDTGELFF. The V call is TRBV5-1, the J call TRBJ2-2; D is ambiguous. This CDR3 is built from 13 residues. V lost 1 base, J lost 3 bases, and 4 bases lay in between. Looked up from germline, CDR1 is SGHRS and CDR2 is YFSETQ.

The CDR3 region has the DNA TGTGCCAGCAGCCCTAGTAGGGGGTCGACTGAAGCTTTCTTT. This sequence encodes CASSPSRGSTEAFF. The chain joins TRBV7-2 to TRBJ1-1; D might be TRBD1 (6 bases). V was clipped by 5 bases and J by 5 bases, with 15 bases between them. The germline V gene encodes CDR1 SGHTA and CDR2 FQGNSA. CDR3 length: 14 residues. Using reference TRBV7-2 and TRBJ1-1 for the parts outside the CDR3, the full variable domain is GAGVSQSPSNKVTEKGKDVELRCDPISGHTALYWYRQSLGQGLEFLIYFQGNSAPDKSGLPSDRFSAERTGGSVSTLTIQRTQQEDSAVYLCASSPSRGSTEAFFGQGTRLTVV.

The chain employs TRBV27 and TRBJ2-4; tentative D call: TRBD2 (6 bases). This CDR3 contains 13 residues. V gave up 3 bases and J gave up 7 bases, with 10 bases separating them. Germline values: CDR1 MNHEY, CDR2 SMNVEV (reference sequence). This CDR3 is CASSLGGDNIQYF. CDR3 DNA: TGTGCCAGCAGTTTGGGGGGAGACAACATTCAGTACTTC.

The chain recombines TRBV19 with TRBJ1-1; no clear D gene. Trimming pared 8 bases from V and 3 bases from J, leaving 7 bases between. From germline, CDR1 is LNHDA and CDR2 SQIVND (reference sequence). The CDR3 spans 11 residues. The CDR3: CASVSYTEAFF. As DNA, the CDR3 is TGTGCCAGTGTGAGTTACACTGAAGCTTTCTTT. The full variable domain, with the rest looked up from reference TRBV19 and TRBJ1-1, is DGGITQSPKYLFRKEGQNVTLSCEQNLNHDAMYWYRQDPGQGLRLIYYSQIVNDFQKGDIAEGYSVSREKKESFPLTVTSAQKNPTAFYLCASVSYTEAFFGQGTRLTVV.

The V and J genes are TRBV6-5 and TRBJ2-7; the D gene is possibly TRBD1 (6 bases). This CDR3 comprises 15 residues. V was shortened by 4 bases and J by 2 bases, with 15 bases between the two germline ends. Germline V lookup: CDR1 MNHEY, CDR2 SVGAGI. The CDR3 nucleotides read TGTGCCAGCAGTTCGACAGGAGAGAGCGCCTACGAGCAGTACTTC. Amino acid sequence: CASSSTGESAYEQYF.

The CDR3 spells CASRAEGDTEAFF. The DNA for the CDR3 is TGTGCCAGCAGAGCTGAGGGGGACACTGAAGCTTTCTTT. V usage is TRBV2 and J usage is TRBJ1-1, with D possibly TRBD1 on 6 matching bases. This CDR3 region has 13 residues. V lost 6 bases, J lost 3 bases, and 11 bases lay in between. The germline V gene encodes CDR1 SNHLY and CDR2 FYNNEI.

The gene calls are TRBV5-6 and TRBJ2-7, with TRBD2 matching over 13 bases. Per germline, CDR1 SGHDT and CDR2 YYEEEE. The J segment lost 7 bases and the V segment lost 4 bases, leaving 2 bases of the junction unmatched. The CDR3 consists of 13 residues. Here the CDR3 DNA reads TGTGCCAGCAGCACGGGACTAGCGGGGGAGCAGTACTTC. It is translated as CASSTGLAGEQYF. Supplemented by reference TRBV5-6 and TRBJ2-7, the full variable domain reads DAGVTQSPTHLIKTRGQQVTLRCSPKSGHDTVSWYQQALGQGPQFIFQYYEEEERQRGNFPDRFSGHQFPNYSSELNVNALLLGDSALYLCASSTGLAGEQYFGPGTRLTVT.

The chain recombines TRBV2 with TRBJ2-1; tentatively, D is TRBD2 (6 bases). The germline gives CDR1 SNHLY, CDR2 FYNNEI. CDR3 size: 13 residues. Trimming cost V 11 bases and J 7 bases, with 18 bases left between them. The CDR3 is CAGGTSQWNEQFF. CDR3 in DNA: TGTGCCGGTGGGACTTCGCAGTGGAATGAGCAGTTCTTC.

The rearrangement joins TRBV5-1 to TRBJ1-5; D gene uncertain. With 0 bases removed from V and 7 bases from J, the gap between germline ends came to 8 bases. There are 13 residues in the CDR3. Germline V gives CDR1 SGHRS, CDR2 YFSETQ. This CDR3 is CASSLGSGQPQHF. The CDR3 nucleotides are TGCGCCAGCAGCTTGGGTTCGGGGCAGCCCCAGCATTTT.

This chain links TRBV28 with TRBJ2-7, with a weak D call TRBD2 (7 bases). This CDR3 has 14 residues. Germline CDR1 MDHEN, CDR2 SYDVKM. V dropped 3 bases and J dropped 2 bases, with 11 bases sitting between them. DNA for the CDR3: TGTGCCAGCAGTTTGGGGGGGCACACCTACGAGCAGTACTTC. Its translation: CASSLGGHTYEQYF.

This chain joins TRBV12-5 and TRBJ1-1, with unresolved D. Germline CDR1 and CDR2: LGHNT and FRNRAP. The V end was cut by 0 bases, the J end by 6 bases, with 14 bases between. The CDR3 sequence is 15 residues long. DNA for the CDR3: TGTGCTAGTGGTTTGGTGCGATCTACAGCTCCTGAAGCTTTCTTT. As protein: CASGLVRSTAPEAFF.

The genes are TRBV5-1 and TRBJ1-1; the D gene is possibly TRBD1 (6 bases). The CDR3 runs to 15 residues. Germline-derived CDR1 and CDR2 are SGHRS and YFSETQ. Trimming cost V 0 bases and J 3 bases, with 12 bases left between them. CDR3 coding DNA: TGCGCCAGCAGCTTGGAGGGGACAAGGTACACTGAAGCTTTCTTT. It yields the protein CASSLEGTRYTEAFF.

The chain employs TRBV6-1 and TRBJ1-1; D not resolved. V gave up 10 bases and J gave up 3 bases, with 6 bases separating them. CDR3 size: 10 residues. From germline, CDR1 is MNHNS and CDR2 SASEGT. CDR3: CATSDTEAFF. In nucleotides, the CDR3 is TGTGCCACTTCGGACACTGAAGCTTTCTTT.

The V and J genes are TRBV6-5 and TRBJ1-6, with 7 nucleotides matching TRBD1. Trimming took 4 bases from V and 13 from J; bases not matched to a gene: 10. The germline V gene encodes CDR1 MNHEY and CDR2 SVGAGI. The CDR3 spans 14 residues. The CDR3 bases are TGTGCCAGCAGTTTTGGACAGGAAGGGGAGCCCCTCCACTTT. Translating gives CASSFGQEGEPLHF.

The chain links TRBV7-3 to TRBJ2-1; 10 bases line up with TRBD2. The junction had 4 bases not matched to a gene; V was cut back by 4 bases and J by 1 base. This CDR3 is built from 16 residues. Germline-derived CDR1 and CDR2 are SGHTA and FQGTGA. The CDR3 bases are TGTGCCAGCAGCTCCCTAGCGGGGGCATCCTACAATGAGCAGTTCTTC. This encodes CASSSLAGASYNEQFF.

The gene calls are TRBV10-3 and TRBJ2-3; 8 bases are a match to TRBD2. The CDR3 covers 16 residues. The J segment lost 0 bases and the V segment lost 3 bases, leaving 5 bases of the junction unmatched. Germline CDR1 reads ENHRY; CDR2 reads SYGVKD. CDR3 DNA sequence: TGTGCCATCAGTGATTCCGCGGGGGGCAGCACAGATACGCAGTATTTT. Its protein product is CAISDSAGGSTDTQYF.

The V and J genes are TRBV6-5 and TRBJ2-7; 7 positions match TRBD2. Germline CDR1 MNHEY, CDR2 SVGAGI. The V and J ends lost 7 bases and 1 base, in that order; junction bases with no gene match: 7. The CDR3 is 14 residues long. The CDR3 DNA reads TGTGCCAGCACCCTCGGACTAGGATCCTACGAGCAGTACTTC. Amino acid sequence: CASTLGLGSYEQYF.

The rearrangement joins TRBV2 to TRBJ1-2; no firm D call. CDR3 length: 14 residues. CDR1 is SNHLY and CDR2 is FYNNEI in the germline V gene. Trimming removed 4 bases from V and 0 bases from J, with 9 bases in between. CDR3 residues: CASSGLIANYGYTF. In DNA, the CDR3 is TGTGCCAGCAGTGGCCTGATAGCTAACTATGGCTACACCTTC.

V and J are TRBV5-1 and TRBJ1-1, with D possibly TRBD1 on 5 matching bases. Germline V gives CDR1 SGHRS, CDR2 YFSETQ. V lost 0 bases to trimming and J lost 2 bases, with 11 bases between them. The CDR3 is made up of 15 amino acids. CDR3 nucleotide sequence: TGCGCCAGCAGCTTGGCCAGGCAGGGTAACACTGAAGCTTTCTTT. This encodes CASSLARQGNTEAFF. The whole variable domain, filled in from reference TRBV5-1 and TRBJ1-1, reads KAGVTQTPRYLIKTRGQQVTLSCSPISGHRSVSWYQQTPGQGLQFLFEYFSETQRNKGNFPGRFSGRQFSNSRSEMNVSTLELGDSALYLCASSLARQGNTEAFFGQGTRLTVV.

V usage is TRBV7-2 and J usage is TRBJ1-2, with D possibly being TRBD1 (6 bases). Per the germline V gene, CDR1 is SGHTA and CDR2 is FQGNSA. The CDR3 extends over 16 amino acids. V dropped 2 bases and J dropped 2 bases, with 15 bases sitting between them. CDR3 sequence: CASSLMAGENNYGYTF. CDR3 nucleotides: TGTGCCAGCAGCTTAATGGCAGGGGAGAACAACTATGGCTACACCTTC.

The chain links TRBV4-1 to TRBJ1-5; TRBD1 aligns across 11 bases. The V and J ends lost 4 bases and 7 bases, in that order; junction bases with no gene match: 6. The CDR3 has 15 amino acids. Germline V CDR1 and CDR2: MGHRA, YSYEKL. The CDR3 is CASSPGTGGGQPQHF. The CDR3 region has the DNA TGCGCCAGCAGCCCAGGGACAGGGGGTGGACAGCCCCAGCATTTT.